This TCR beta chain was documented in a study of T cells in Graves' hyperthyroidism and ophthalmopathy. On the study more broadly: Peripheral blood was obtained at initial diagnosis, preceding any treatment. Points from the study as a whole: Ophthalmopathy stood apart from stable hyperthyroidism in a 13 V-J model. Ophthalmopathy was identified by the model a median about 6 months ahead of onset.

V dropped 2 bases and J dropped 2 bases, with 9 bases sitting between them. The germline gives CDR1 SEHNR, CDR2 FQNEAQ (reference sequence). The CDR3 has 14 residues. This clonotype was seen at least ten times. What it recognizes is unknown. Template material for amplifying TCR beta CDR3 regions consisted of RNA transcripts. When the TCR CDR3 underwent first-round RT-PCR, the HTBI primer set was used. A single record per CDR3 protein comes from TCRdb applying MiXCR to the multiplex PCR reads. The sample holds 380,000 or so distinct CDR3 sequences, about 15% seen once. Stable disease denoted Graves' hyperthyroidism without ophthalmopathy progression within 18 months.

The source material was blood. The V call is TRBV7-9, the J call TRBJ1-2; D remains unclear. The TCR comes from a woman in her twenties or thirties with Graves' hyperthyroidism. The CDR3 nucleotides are TGTGCCAGCAGCTTATCAGCCGGGAACTATGGCTACACCTTC. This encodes CASSLSAGNYGYTF.